The subject of this entry is one TCR beta chain. There is no known antigen for this receptor. No base qualities exist here, and no much larger clone lies one base off it. This entry is derived from a study of beta chain features in type 1 diabetes (dated by TCRdb to 2017 to 2018). Regarding the study in general: No differences in mean age, gender distribution, total cell number or subset yield were found between patients and healthy donors. Naive and central memory subsets were obtained from all 30 or so donors, but regulatory and stem cell-like memory subsets were isolated from only 8 patients and roughly 8 healthy donors. Across all samples, 90 million to 130 million sorted cells were examined, and cell number per subset correlated strongly with RNA yield. In the study, TCRB repertoires of sorted circulating CD4+ T cell subsets from recently diagnosed type 1 diabetes patients were compared with those of matched healthy donors. What the research found in general, with its limitations: At VDJ recombination sites, patients with type 1 diabetes made fewer insertions and deleted more nucleotides, a pattern implying thymic rearrangement abnormalities. Because cDNA rather than genomic DNA was sequenced, highly expressing activated cells could have been over-represented, although no difference in activation and CD3 levels was found between groups. Because small numbers of individuals were included in the HLA sub-analyses, any influence of HLA type on TCRB rearrangement was left unresolved. Naive, central memory and regulatory TCRB repertoires appeared more similar among patients than among healthy donors. PCR may preferentially amplify shorter templates, but because patient and control samples were amplified and corrected together, any resulting skew would affect both groups equally. A moderate but significant shortening of TCRB CDR3 length was observed in type 1 diabetes patients in all four CD4+ subsets.

Trimming takes 8 bases off V and 4 bases off J; junction bases not matched to a gene: 7. From its cysteine to its phenylalanine, the CDR3 spans 13 amino acids. Only the CDR3 region is kept as DNA, spanning 39 bases read in frame from base 1. The germline V gene encodes CDR1 SQVTM and CDR2 ANQGSEA. Each donor gave one peripheral blood draw, about 110 mL on average, collected into heparinised tubes. A BD FACSAria II was used to sort naive, central memory, regulatory and stem cell-like memory CD4+ T cells with a panel that included CD45RO, CCR7, CD25, CD127, CD95 and CD27. A purity above 98% was achieved for all sorted populations. Right away, PBMCs were isolated by Lymphoprep density gradient centrifugation and were stained directly, with no culture step. Samples were stained and sorted in pairs, with one healthy donor and one patient per experiment, so that batch effects were minimized. The High Capacity cDNA Reverse Transcription Kit was used to reverse transcribe all of the isolated RNA, meaning that expressed TCRB transcripts were what got sequenced. Deep immunoSEQ sequencing was performed on naive, central memory and regulatory T cell samples, with an average of roughly 3.5 million total reads per sample. Sorted cells were lysed in RLT buffer and RNA was extracted with DNase-treated RNeasy Micro or Mini kits, depending on cell number. Each cell subset was processed on its own to prevent cross-contamination, while patient and healthy donor samples were processed together. The immunoSEQ multiplex PCR was used to amplify TCRB sequences from cDNA, generating 87-bp fragments that spanned the CDR3 region. Sequencing of the amplicons was performed on the Illumina HiSeq platform. The study's processing was this. PCR bias was computationally corrected using synthetic template baselines, reads within Hamming distance 2 were collapsed, and singletons that could not be merged were discarded. Reads were aligned against IMGT so that V, D and J genes, CDR3 length and insertions or deletions at six rearrangement sites could be assigned. Clonotype counts were normalized to sorted cell number within each subset before computing true diversity and Gini coefficients with the tcR R package. The overlap coefficient, calculated on TCRB nucleotide sequences, was used to quantify repertoire sharing. As a proxy for the pre-selection repertoire, out-of-frame TCRB sequences from naive cells were analyzed. TCRdb mirrors the immuneACCESS table, restricted to in-frame sequences. Some clones are absent from its copies; in checked studies, under half trace to an unresolved V gene, and the reason for the others is unknown. The V and J calls and clone size were taken over from that table, and D and trimming were inferred from the DNA. For this sample there are 300,000 to 400,000 clones; 10% to 15% appear just once. The leading ten clones occupy 0.017% of the sample.

The V gene is TRBV29-1 and the J gene is TRBJ1-5; 8 bases in the middle match TRBD1. This clonotype was sampled from a young man in good health. The sequenced sample was naive CD4+ T cells from blood. Sample cell subset or site, as interpreted from the label and publication: true naive CD4+ T cells. The DNA sequence follows: TGCAGCTTCGGACAGGGAAAAAATCAGCCCCAGCATTTT. This yields the protein CSFGQGKNQPQHF.